This is a list of T cell receptor beta chains from one sample in a study of shared T cell receptors in the human thymus. Here immunoSEQ multiplex PCR was the method, and the copy in TCRdb shows in-frame clones only, minus some. In the table there are hundreds of thousands of clones, more than 75% of which are singletons. This same sample was also part of a study on human thymus T cells.

Sequencing was carried out using thymocytes. Source of these receptors: a boy under two years old with a congenital heart defect. Both conserved end residues are part of each CDR3. The D gene is left open where the match is weak. Some rows have no size entry. The others give once, few or many, or a class for an expanded clone.

13	NA	NA	TRBV6-5	TRBJ1-1	TGTGCCAGCAGTCCGGACTGGGGCACTGAAGCTTTCTTT	CASSPDWGTEAFF
15	TRBD1	NA	TRBV9	TRBJ2-7	TGTGCCAGCAGCGCCGGACAGGGAGCCTCCTACGAGCAGTACTTC	CASSAGQGASYEQYF
16	NA	once	TRBV29-1	TRBJ2-3	TGCAGCGTTGAAAATATAGGGGATGGAACCACAGATACGCAGTATTTT	CSVENIGDGTTDTQYF
17	TRBD2	NA	TRBV5-1	TRBJ2-5	TGCGCCAGCAGCTTGCTCTTCGGGGGAGGGCCAGAAGAGACCCAGTACTTC	CASSLLFGGGPEETQYF
15	NA	NA	TRBV27	TRBJ2-7	TGTGCCAGCAGTTTGTTCGTCGCGGAGGGCTACGAGCAGTACTTC	CASSLFVAEGYEQYF
16	NA	NA	TRBV6-1	TRBJ2-5	TGTGCCAGCAGTGAAGAACGTGGACAGACTCAAGAGACCCAGTACTTC	CASSEERGQTQETQYF
15	NA	few	TRBV5-4	TRBJ2-5	TGTGCCAGCAGCTTAAGGACCACAGGGAGAGAGACCCAGTACTTC	CASSLRTTGRETQYF
18	NA	NA	TRBV19	TRBJ2-1	TGTGCCAGTAACGGCAGGGCCGTTCCGACGAGCTCCTACAATGAGCAGTTCTTC	CASNGRAVPTSSYNEQFF
19	TRBD2	NA	TRBV7-9	TRBJ2-7	TGTGCCAGCAGCTTAAGGGGGACTAGCGGGAGGGCCCCCCTCTCCGAGCAGTACTTC	CASSLRGTSGRAPLSEQYF
15	NA	NA	TRBV11-3	TRBJ2-1	TGTGCCAGCAGCGCTGAAAGGCCCTTACGGGATGAGCAGTTCTTC	CASSAERPLRDEQFF
17	TRBD2	NA	TRBV12-5	TRBJ2-2	TGTGCTAGTGGTTTTTATATGGGACTACTACCTTCCGGGGAGCTGTTTTTT	CASGFYMGLLPSGELFF
15	TRBD2	NA	TRBV7-2	TRBJ2-7	TGTGCCAGCAGCTCCGTGGAGCGGGAGGGCTACGAGCAGTACTTC	CASSSVEREGYEQYF
15	NA	NA	TRBV7-9	TRBJ2-4	TGTGCCAGCAGCCGACAGGAGCTAGCCAAAAACATTCAGTACTTC	CASSRQELAKNIQYF
12	TRBD2	NA	TRBV28	TRBJ2-1	TGTGCCAGCTACACACCGGGACTAGATCTGTTCTTC	CASYTPGLDLFF
21	TRBD1	NA	TRBV12-5	TRBJ2-7	TGTGCTAGTGGTTTGGTACCCCCGAGAGGGATGGGGGACAGGGGTGAGTACGAGCAGTACTTC	CASGLVPPRGMGDRGEYEQYF
15	TRBD2	once	TRBV6-1	TRBJ2-5	TGTGCCAGCAATGGGACTACCCACATCCGGGAGACCCAGTACTTC	CASNGTTHIRETQYF
13	NA	once	TRBV19	TRBJ1-5	TGTGCCAGTAGTTCTTTACAGATGCAGCCCCAGCATTTT	CASSSLQMQPQHF
15	NA	NA	TRBV27	TRBJ2-7	TGTGCCAGCAAAGGGGGGGACTGTAACCCCTACGAGCAGTACTTC	CASKGGDCNPYEQYF
14	NA	once	TRBV25-1	TRBJ2-6	TGTGCCAGCAGTGTCCTTCTATGGGCCAACGTCCTGACTTTC	CASSVLLWANVLTF
16	TRBD2	NA	TRBV19	TRBJ2-2	TGTGCCAGCCTAAATGGGGAGCGGGAGAAATCCGGGGAGCTGTTTTTT	CASLNGEREKSGELFF
16	TRBD1	once	TRBV25-1	TRBJ1-1	TGTGCCAGCAGTCCCTTCCGGGACAGGGGCGACACTGAAGCTTTCTTT	CASSPFRDRGDTEAFF
16	TRBD2	NA	TRBV19	TRBJ2-2	TGTGCCAGTAGTATCGCTAGCGGGAGGTCCACCGGGGAGCTGTTTTTT	CASSIASGRSTGELFF
17	TRBD1	NA	TRBV4-3	TRBJ2-2	TGCGCCAGCAGCCAGCAGGAGGGACAGGTGAACACCGGGGAGCTGTTTTTT	CASSQQEGQVNTGELFF
16	TRBD2	NA	TRBV19	TRBJ2-1	TGTGCCAGTAGGGGCACTTTAGCGGGAGTGGGCCATGAGCAGTTCTTC	CASRGTLAGVGHEQFF
11	TRBD2	NA	TRBV20-1	TRBJ2-1	TGCAGCCTCCCGGGGAGGGATGAGCAGTTCTTC	CSLPGRDEQFF
12	NA	NA	TRBV19	TRBJ1-2	TGTGCCAGTCAAGGACAGCGAATTGGCTACACCTTC	CASQGQRIGYTF
18	TRBD2	NA	TRBV5-5	TRBJ2-7	TGTGCCAGCAGCTTGGGATGGGACCCGGGGGGGCGCTTATACGAGCAGTACTTC	CASSLGWDPGGRLYEQYF
14	NA	NA	TRBV12-5	TRBJ2-3	TGTGCCACCCGTTCCCGGGAAGCGTCCGATACGCAGTATTTT	CATRSREASDTQYF
16	TRBD1	once	TRBV4-3	TRBJ2-2	TGCGCCAGCAGCCGAGCCCGGGACAGGGCTAACGGGGAGCTGTTTTTT	CASSRARDRANGELFF
16	NA	NA	TRBV25-1	TRBJ2-7	TGTGCCAGCAGTCGAGGTAGCAGCCCTCAACGCTACGAGCAGTACTTC	CASSRGSSPQRYEQYF
15	NA	NA	TRBV4-2	TRBJ1-1	TGTGCCAGCAGCTTCAGCCAGGGGTCGAACACTGAAGCTTTCTTT	CASSFSQGSNTEAFF
16	TRBD2	NA	TRBV30	TRBJ2-7	TGTGCCTGGAGTCCCCCCAGGGGAGCGGGGGGCTACGAGCAGTACTTC	CAWSPPRGAGGYEQYF
15	TRBD1	NA	TRBV11-2	TRBJ1-5	TGTGCCAGCAGCTCGACAGGGGATCACGATCAGCCCCAGCATTTT	CASSSTGDHDQPQHF
17	TRBD2	NA	TRBV27	TRBJ2-1	TGTGCCAGCAGTGCACGACTAGCGGGAGGAACCTACAATGAGCAGTTCTTC	CASSARLAGGTYNEQFF
18	TRBD2	NA	TRBV18	TRBJ2-5	TGTGCCAGCTCACCTCTGGGACTAGCGGGAAATCCCCCAGAGACCCAGTACTTC	CASSPLGLAGNPPETQYF
17	TRBD2	NA	TRBV5-1	TRBJ2-7	TGCGCCAGCAGCTTAAGAGTTGTTGGCGGGAGCTCCTACGAGCAGTACTTC	CASSLRVVGGSSYEQYF
14	NA	NA	TRBV5-6	TRBJ2-3	TGTGCCAGCAGCTTGGCCGGCAGAGGAGATACGCAGTATTTT	CASSLAGRGDTQYF
16	TRBD2	NA	TRBV27	TRBJ2-7	TGTGCCAGCAGTTTAAGGGGACTAGCGGGGGCCTACGAGCAGTACTTC	CASSLRGLAGAYEQYF
12	NA	NA	TRBV5-6	TRBJ2-1	TGTGCCAGCAGCTTGGGTCTCCAGGGTGAGTTCTTC	CASSLGLQGEFF
14	TRBD1	NA	TRBV28	TRBJ2-7	TGTGCCAGCAGTTCCGGACAGGTTACCTACGAGCAGTACTTC	CASSSGQVTYEQYF
12	NA	NA	TRBV18	TRBJ1-1	TGTGCCAGCTCTTCTGAGGGCACTGAAGCTTTCTTT	CASSSEGTEAFF
14	TRBD2	NA	TRBV27	TRBJ2-1	TGTGCCAGTAACCTAGCGGGAGGGGATAATGAGCAGTTCTTC	CASNLAGGDNEQFF
17	TRBD2	NA	TRBV11-2	TRBJ2-7	TGTGCCAGCAGCCCCGGGGTAGCGGGAGGTTACGGGGTCGAGCAGTACTTC	CASSPGVAGGYGVEQYF
15	NA	NA	TRBV7-5	TRBJ1-2	TGTGTCAGAAGCTCCATGGAGCTGTTTAACTATGGCTACACCTTC	CVRSSMELFNYGYTF
16	NA	NA	TRBV19	TRBJ1-5	TGTGCCAGTAGTCCCCCTGAGGAGGGAGGGAATCAGCCCCAGCATTTT	CASSPPEEGGNQPQHF
16	NA	NA	TRBV27	TRBJ2-1	TGTGCCAGCAGTTTGTTGAGACAGGAGATCTACAATGAGCAGTTCTTC	CASSLLRQEIYNEQFF
15	NA	NA	TRBV5-8	TRBJ2-7	TGTGCCAGCAGCTTGTACTGGAGTAGCTCCTACGAGCAGTACTTC	CASSLYWSSSYEQYF
15	TRBD1	once	TRBV19	TRBJ1-5	TGTGCCAGTAGTAACTCAGGACAGGGGAACCAGCCCCAGCATTTT	CASSNSGQGNQPQHF
14	NA	once	TRBV11-3	TRBJ2-1	TGTGCCAGCAGCTATGGCAGCTCCTACAATGAGCAGTTCTTC	CASSYGSSYNEQFF
15	NA	once	TRBV5-1	TRBJ2-5	TGCGCCAGCAGCGTAGGACCGGGGGACCTGGAGACCCAGTACTTC	CASSVGPGDLETQYF
13	NA	once	TRBV6-5	TRBJ1-2	TGTGCCAGCAGTTACTCGAGGCTCTATGGCTACACCTTC	CASSYSRLYGYTF
14	TRBD1	NA	TRBV19	TRBJ2-7	TGTGCCAGTAGTATAGTCAAGGGGGCGGGCGAGCAGTACTTC	CASSIVKGAGEQYF
13	NA	NA	TRBV10-2	TRBJ2-7	TGCGCCAGCATCGGACTTTACACCTACGAGCAGTACTTC	CASIGLYTYEQYF
13	NA	NA	TRBV6-5	TRBJ2-3	TGTGCCAGCAGCCTGGGGAGCGGGGATACGCAGTATTTT	CASSLGSGDTQYF
16	NA	NA	TRBV4-1	TRBJ2-5	TGCGCCAGCAGCCAATCCTCTGCTAGTGTCCAAGAGACCCAGTACTTC	CASSQSSASVQETQYF
18	NA	NA	TRBV4-2	TRBJ2-7	TGTGCCAGCAGCTCACCACCCAGGGGGGAGATACATTTCCACGAGCAGTACTTC	CASSSPPRGEIHFHEQYF
15	NA	NA	TRBV2	TRBJ2-7	TGTGCCAGCAGTGTGAGGACTCCCTCATACTACGAGCAGTACTTC	CASSVRTPSYYEQYF
15	NA	NA	TRBV5-5	TRBJ2-3	TGTGCCAGCAGCTTAGGAAGCGGGTGCACAGATACGCAGTATTTT	CASSLGSGCTDTQYF